This T cell receptor beta chain emerged from a study of cytomegalovirus exposure and HLA in healthy donors. Study-level points and caveats: Listed as cytomegalovirus-associated were around 160 TCR beta chains. HLA allele associations emerged for fewer than 20,000 TCR beta sequences in a later analysis, at 0.05 false discovery rate. Many donors shared some public TCRs, even though most TCR sequences were rare.

As regards this clone: Its antigen remains unknown.

Both 60 Vbeta primers and 13 Jbeta primers went into the PCR. Clones were sequenced by immunoSEQ multiplex PCR, and TCRdb holds only the in-frame ones, with some missing. The table lists fewer than 100,000 clones, roughly two thirds of them singletons. The V and J ends lost 0 bases and 8 bases, in that order; junction bases with no gene match: 7. The length of the CDR3 is 15 residues. The germline gives CDR1 LNHNV, CDR2 YYDKDF (reference sequence). The chain carries TRBV15 and TRBJ2-3; 8 nucleotides match TRBD2. This clonotype was sampled from a female donor in good health and CMV-seronegative. The sequencing input was PBMCs. The CDR3 DNA reads as TGTGCCACCAGCAGAGATCGAGCGGGGGAGTTTACGCAGTATTTT. Amino acid sequence: CATSRDRAGEFTQYF.